The text below deals with one T cell receptor (beta chain). What it recognizes is unknown. CDR1 and CDR2 from the germline V gene are SGHDT and YYEEEE. Trimming left V 5 bases short and J 4 bases short, with 13 bases between. The CDR3 has 13 amino acids. These data belong to a study of cytomegalovirus exposure and HLA in healthy donors. With 60 Vbeta and 13 Jbeta primers, the PCR was carried out. Source study methods: An analysis performed later counted roughly 80 million unique TCR beta chains (around 9.9 million of them shared). The protocol was immunoSEQ multiplex PCR, while the TCRdb copy is restricted to in-frame clones and leaves out a portion. The V and J calls and clone size are taken from that table; D and trimming were inferred from the DNA. The sample holds some 190,000 clones, around 85% seen once. Study-wide points: TCR beta V- and J-gene trimming, according to a later analysis, was linked to a missense DCLRE1C variant. Overall, some 160 TCR beta chains were annotated as cytomegalovirus-associated.

This TCR derives from a boy aged 2 to 9 in good health and CMV-seronegative. The chain is built from TRBV5-6 and TRBJ2-7, with a weak D call TRBD2 (6 bases). Material for sequencing was PBMCs. For the CDR3, the DNA is TGTGCCAGCAGTTACCGGGAGCCATACGAGCAGTACTTC. This translates into CASSYREPYEQYF.